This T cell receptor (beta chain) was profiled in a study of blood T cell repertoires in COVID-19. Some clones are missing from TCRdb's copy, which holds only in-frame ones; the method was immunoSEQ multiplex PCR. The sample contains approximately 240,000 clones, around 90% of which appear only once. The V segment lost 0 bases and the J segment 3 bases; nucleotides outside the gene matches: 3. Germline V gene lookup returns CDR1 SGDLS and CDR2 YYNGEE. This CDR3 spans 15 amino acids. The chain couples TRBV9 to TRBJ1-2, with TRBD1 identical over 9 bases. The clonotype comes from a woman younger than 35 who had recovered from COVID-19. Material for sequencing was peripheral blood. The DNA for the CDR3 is TGTGCCAGCAGCGTAGAGGGACAGGGATACTATGGCTACACCTTC. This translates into CASSVEGQGYYGYTF.